This T cell receptor beta chain comes out of a study of T cell repertoires and HLA-DP antigens. Study summary: Sorted CD137+CD4+ samples averaged about 210 ng DNA; pre-culture CD4+ samples, around 1,200 ng.

This clone has more than one count but fewer than ten. Its specificity is not known. The V gene lost 8 bases and the J gene lost 1 base, with 20 bases spanning the gap. This CDR3 has 16 residues. Germline assignment: CDR1 MDHEN and CDR2 SYDVKM. Libraries were prepared by immunoSEQ multiplex PCR; TCRdb keeps only in-frame clonotypes and omits some of them. The sample lists some 89,000 clones, roughly nine tenths seen once, with 1.5% to 2% in the top ten. This TCR was recovered from a man between 50 and 59 years old in good health and CMV-seronegative. The sequencing sample was made of CD4+ T cells from PBMCs. The V call is TRBV28, the J call TRBJ1-1; D not certain. This CDR3 reads CASGTMEGFGNTEAFF. The CDR3 DNA follows: TGTGCCAGCGGTACGATGGAGGGATTCGGGAACACTGAAGCTTTCTTT.